The clone carrying this T cell receptor (beta chain) has just a few counts. Measured with immunoSEQ multiplex PCR; TCRdb has only the in-frame clones, and not every one. The sample lists hundreds of thousands of clones, about 91% occurring once. Germline V gives CDR1 SGHAT, CDR2 FQNNGV. The germline V and J ends were trimmed by 2 bases and 5 bases, with 21 bases remaining between them. This CDR3 is 17 amino acids long. The sample originates from a study of blood T cell repertoires in COVID-19. This chain connects TRBV11-2 to TRBJ2-5; TRBD2 might be the D (6 bases). This receptor was identified in a young woman who had recovered from COVID-19. Material for sequencing was PBMCs or T cells enriched from blood (not recorded which). CDR3 sequence reads: CASSLFGGVTWSETQYF. In DNA form, the CDR3 reads TGTGCCAGCAGCTTATTCGGCGGGGTGACATGGTCGGAGACCCAGTACTTC.